This TCR beta chain was captured by sequencing in a study of blood T cell repertoires in COVID-19. Study in general: Acute-phase and convalescent COVID-19 samples originated in the United States, Italy and Spain.

Authors' analysis steps: How many nucleated cells were present was estimated from reference gene primer amplification. TCRdb keeps only in-frame clones here, not all; method: immunoSEQ multiplex PCR. Clonal size and the V and J genes are those of that table, whereas D and trimming came from the DNA. The sample has roughly 230,000 clones; approximately 84% are singletons. Germline CDR1 is SEHNR and CDR2 is FQNEAQ (reference sequence). The CDR3 has 16 residues. V trimming: 2 bases; J trimming: 2 bases; junction bases outside the gene matches: 7. The sequence was collected from a man aged 45 to 65 with active or convalescent COVID-19. Material for sequencing was peripheral blood. The V gene is TRBV7-9, the J gene TRBJ2-3, with 7 bases matching TRBD1. The CDR3 protein is CASSLMGQILTDTQYF. The CDR3 DNA follows: TGTGCCAGCAGCTTAATGGGACAGATTCTCACAGATACGCAGTATTTT.